The 12 T cell receptor beta chains given below trace back to one sample, sequenced in a study of post-analysis software for immune sequencing data. Unique molecular identifiers were built into the TCR beta cDNA libraries. One entry per CDR3 protein results from TCRdb running MiXCR on the PCR reads. The table has approximately 460,000 distinct CDR3 sequences, approximately 46% seen once; the top ten hold around 10%. Study-level points and caveats: Patients had higher frequencies than controls of roughly five TRBV segments, including TRBV5-6, TRBV5-1 and TRBV20-1.

For these receptors, no antigen is known. The sequenced material came from blood. The receptor source for this set is a girl aged 5-17 years with multiple sclerosis.

As DNA, the CDR3 is TGCAGTGCTAGAGCACCGGGGTCCTACGAGCAGTACTTC. This codes for CSARAPGSYEQYF. This chain links TRBV20-1 with TRBJ2-7; TRBD2 is a possible D gene (5 bases). CDR1 and CDR2 from the germline V gene are DFQATT and SNEGSKA (reference sequence). The CDR3 loop spans 13 amino acids. Trimming removed 1 base at V and 1 base at J, with 8 bases between.

Comments on this clonotype: At one end the junction does not follow the germline gene, possibly because of a read error. The chain is built from TRBV20-1 and TRBJ2-5; 9 bases match TRBD2. Germline-derived CDR1 and CDR2 are DFQATT and SNEGSKA (reference sequence). The CDR3 consists of 15 residues. The CDR3 DNA reads TGCAGTGCTAGAGACGTAGCGGGAGACCAAGAGGCCCAGTACTTC. Translated: CSARDVAGDQEAQYF.

This clonotype was seen a few times. CDR3 in amino acids: CSGLRRGQGPYEQYF. Here the CDR3 DNA reads TGCAGTGGTCTGAGGCGAGGACAGGGGCCCTACGAGCAGTACTTC. This chain links TRBV20-1 with TRBJ2-7; 9 nucleotides agree with TRBD1. The CDR3 spans 15 residues. Germline V gene data show CDR1 as DFQATT and CDR2 as SNEGSKA (reference sequence). V shed 7 bases, J shed 2 bases, and the junction held 12 bases outside the gene matches.

This clonotype was detected a few times. The chain joins TRBV9 to TRBJ2-3, with 9 bases matching TRBD2. The CDR3 length is 16 residues. After removal of 4 bases from V and 2 bases from J, the junction contained 8 bases not matched to a gene. The germline CDR1 and CDR2 sequences are SGDLS and YYNGEE. CDR3 amino acids: CASSSELAGVTDTQYF. CDR3 coding DNA: TGTGCCAGCAGCTCGGAACTAGCGGGCGTCACAGATACGCAGTATTTT.

In its sample, this clonotype was seen a few times. CDR3 sequence (DNA): TGCGCCAGCAGCCATCTAAAGGGACTGAACACTGAAGCTTTCTTT. Translated, it gives CASSHLKGLNTEAFF. The rearrangement links TRBV5-1 to TRBJ1-1; maybe TRBD1 (5 bases). Germline V gene data show CDR1 as SGHRS and CDR2 as YFSETQ. The V end lost 4 bases, the J end lost 0 bases, and 13 bases lay between the germline ends. The CDR3 consists of 15 residues. Drawing the rest from reference TRBV5-1 and TRBJ1-1, the complete variable domain is KAGVTQTPRYLIKTRGQQVTLSCSPISGHRSVSWYQQTPGQGLQFLFEYFSETQRNKGNFPGRFSGRQFSNSRSEMNVSTLELGDSALYLCASSHLKGLNTEAFFGQGTRLTVV.

V usage is TRBV28 and J usage is TRBJ2-5; 8 nucleotides agree with TRBD2. Germline V gene sequence: CDR1 MDHEN, CDR2 SYDVKM. With V trimmed by 4 bases and J by 5 bases, 9 bases remained unmatched. This CDR3 has 15 residues. The CDR3 here is CASSSGSGSRETQYF. The CDR3 DNA reads as TGTGCCAGCAGTTCCGGAAGCGGGAGTCGGGAGACCCAGTACTTC.

The V and J genes are TRBV4-1 and TRBJ2-5; weak D call: TRBD1 (5 bases). From germline, CDR1 is MGHRA and CDR2 YSYEKL. The CDR3 totals 14 residues. V lost 3 bases and J 3 bases, leaving 11 bases between the germline ends. The CDR3 spells CASSHPSTEETQYF. The CDR3 DNA follows: TGCGCCAGCAGCCATCCATCGACAGAAGAGACCCAGTACTTC.

The sample holds a few counts of this clonotype. J is TRBJ2-3 and V is TRBV28, with 7 nucleotides matching TRBD2. The CDR3 runs to 14 residues. The J segment lost 5 bases and the V segment lost 3 bases, leaving 5 bases of the junction unmatched. The germline gives CDR1 MDHEN, CDR2 SYDVKM. The CDR3 here is CASSFAGEVDTQYF. Here the CDR3 DNA reads TGTGCCAGCAGTTTTGCGGGAGAGGTAGATACGCAGTATTTT. Full variable domain (rest looked up from reference TRBV28 and TRBJ2-3): DVKVTQSSRYLVKRTGEKVFLECVQDMDHENMFWYRQDPGLGLRLIYFSYDVKMKEKGDIPEGYSVSREKKERFSLILESASTNQTSMYLCASSFAGEVDTQYFGPGTRLTVL.

V is TRBV7-2 and J is TRBJ2-1; 8 nucleotides line up with TRBD1. The germline V gene encodes CDR1 SGHTA and CDR2 FQGNSA. The length of the CDR3 is 15 residues. With 0 bases clipped from V and 9 bases from J, the junction kept 7 bases outside the gene matches. This CDR3 is CASSLASGQGGEQFF. The CDR3 DNA follows: TGTGCCAGCAGCTTAGCTTCCGGACAGGGCGGTGAGCAGTTCTTC.

The V and J genes are TRBV20-1 and TRBJ2-4; 11 bases are a match to TRBD2. The CDR3 length is 13 residues. Trimming at V came to 7 bases and at J to 15 bases, leaving 14 bases not matched to a gene. From germline, CDR1 is DFQATT and CDR2 SNEGSKA (reference sequence). The CDR3 spells CSVKGTSGDSGYF. CDR3 nucleotides: TGCAGTGTCAAGGGGACTAGCGGAGACTCGGGGTACTTC.

The CDR3 nucleotides read TGTGCCAGCAGTAAACGGTATGGGCAGCATCAGCCCCAGCATTTT. Amino acids: CASSKRYGQHQPQHF. This sequence joins TRBV21-1 and TRBJ1-5. TRBV21-1 is shown as a pseudogene. This CDR3 spans 15 amino acids.

V and J are TRBV4-1 and TRBJ1-4, with D unclear. Trimming removed 4 bases at V and 8 bases at J, with 17 bases between. This CDR3 region has 15 residues. Germline V gene sequence: CDR1 MGHRA, CDR2 YSYEKL. CDR3 nucleotide sequence: TGCGCCAGCAGCCTTAACGGGATCAGAGGGGAAAAACTGTTTTTT. This sequence encodes CASSLNGIRGEKLFF.